The 27 T cell receptor beta chains listed next were all sequenced from one sample in a study of blood T cell repertoires in COVID-19. Sequenced by immunoSEQ multiplex PCR; TCRdb stores in-frame clones only, minus some. The data contain roughly 250,000 clones, 87% of them singletons. Sample: PBMCs or T cells enriched from blood (not recorded which). These TCRs come from a woman aged 25 to 39 with acute COVID-19.

This chain uses TRBV2 with TRBJ1-1, with D possibly being TRBD1 (5 bases). Germline-derived CDR1 and CDR2 are SNHLY and FYNNEI. Deletions cut 2 bases from V and 0 bases from J, with 10 bases between. This CDR3 is built from 15 residues. CDR3 region: CASSERGFMNTEAFF. CDR3 sequence (DNA): TGTGCCAGCAGTGAAAGGGGCTTCATGAACACTGAAGCTTTCTTT.

CDR3 region: CASSGARLYEQYF. The CDR3 DNA reads as TGTGCCAGCAGCGGAGCGAGGCTCTACGAGCAGTACTTC. The chain combines TRBV2 with TRBJ2-7; D is unresolved. Germline V gene sequence: CDR1 SNHLY, CDR2 FYNNEI. Trimming took 6 bases from V and 3 from J, leaving 12 bases between them. The CDR3 covers 13 residues.

The chain couples TRBV28 to TRBJ2-4; possibly TRBD1 for D (7 bases). This CDR3 contains 14 residues. Trimming took 7 bases from V and 2 from J, leaving 12 bases between them. Per the germline V gene, CDR1 is MDHEN and CDR2 is SYDVKM. The DNA for the CDR3 is TGTGCCAGCACCCCAGGGGGGCCCAAAAACATTCAGTACTTC. Amino acids: CASTPGGPKNIQYF. The variable domain in full, completed from reference TRBV28 and TRBJ2-4, reads DVKVTQSSRYLVKRTGEKVFLECVQDMDHENMFWYRQDPGLGLRLIYFSYDVKMKEKGDIPEGYSVSREKKERFSLILESASTNQTSMYLCASTPGGPKNIQYFGAGTRLSVL.

The chain couples TRBV2 to TRBJ1-2, with D possibly TRBD1 on 5 matching bases. Trimming pared 4 bases from V and 4 bases from J, leaving 10 bases between. CDR3 length: 13 residues. Germline loops: CDR1 SNHLY, CDR2 FYNNEI. Here the CDR3 DNA reads TGTGCCAGCAGTGGTACAGGTCTCTATGGCTACACCTTC. Its protein product is CASSGTGLYGYTF.

This clone was recorded at least ten times. V and J are TRBV7-9 and TRBJ2-1, with 11 bases matching TRBD2. V was clipped by 1 base and J by 7 bases; unmatched bases: 9. In germline, CDR1 is SEHNR, CDR2 FQNEAQ (reference sequence). The CDR3 covers 17 residues. The CDR3 is CASSLVTSGGPGNEQFF. The CDR3 region has the DNA TGTGCCAGCAGCTTAGTAACTAGCGGGGGACCCGGGAATGAGCAGTTCTTC.

The rearrangement uses TRBV2 and TRBJ1-3; 9 positions agree with TRBD1. The germline CDR1 and CDR2 sequences are SNHLY and FYNNEI. V was pared by 6 bases and J by 4 bases, with 7 bases of the junction left unmatched. The CDR3 covers 15 residues. The CDR3 region has the DNA TGTGCCAGCAGACCTACAGGGGGCGCGGGAAACACCATATATTTT. Amino acids: CASRPTGGAGNTIYF.

This chain connects TRBV28 to TRBJ1-1, with 7 bases that match TRBD1. This CDR3 has 13 amino acids. Germline V gives CDR1 MDHEN, CDR2 SYDVKM. V lost 7 bases to trimming and J lost 11 bases; unmatched junction nucleotides: 13. The CDR3 nucleotides are TGTGCCAGCACGGACAGGCGATTCGTAATGGCTTTCTTT. Translated, it gives CASTDRRFVMAFF.

This clone appeared once. The chain is built from TRBV11-3 and TRBJ2-1; 7 bases align to TRBD2. The CDR3 is 13 residues long. Unmatched junction bases numbered 2, after V lost 3 bases and J lost 6 bases. Germline V gene sequence: CDR1 SGHNT, CDR2 YENEEA. The DNA for the CDR3 is TGTGCCAGCAGCTTCGGCGGGAGCAATGAGCAGTTCTTC. Its protein product is CASSFGGSNEQFF. Filled out from reference TRBV11-3 and TRBJ2-1, the complete variable domain reads EAGVVQSPRYKIIEKKQPVAFWCNPISGHNTLYWYLQNLGQGPELLIRYENEEAVDDSQLPKDRFSAERLKGVDSTLKIQPAELGDSAVYLCASSFGGSNEQFFGPGTRLTVL.

The rearrangement joins TRBV19 to TRBJ1-5, with TRBD1 identical over 10 bases. The CDR3 consists of 16 residues. Per the germline V gene, CDR1 is LNHDA and CDR2 is SQIVND (reference sequence). Unmatched junction bases numbered 6, after V lost 6 bases and J lost 1 base. CDR3 sequence: CASSETGGGSNQPQHF. The CDR3 DNA is TGTGCCAGTAGCGAGACAGGGGGCGGGAGCAATCAGCCCCAGCATTTT.

The chain joins TRBV7-6 to TRBJ2-1, with TRBD2 matching over 11 bases. Germline lookup yields CDR1 SGHVS and CDR2 FNYEAQ. This CDR3 region has 19 residues. The V and J ends lost 1 base and 4 bases, in that order; junction bases with no gene match: 12. The CDR3 nucleotides read TGTGCCAGCAGCTTAGGGTATAGGGCCGGGACTAGCGGATACAATGAGCAGTTCTTC. Protein product: CASSLGYRAGTSGYNEQFF. Supplemented by reference TRBV7-6 and TRBJ2-1, the full variable domain reads GAGVSQSPRYKVTKRGQDVALRCDPISGHVSLYWYRQALGQGPEFLTYFNYEAQQDKSGLPNDRFSAERPEGSISTLTIQRTEQRDSAMYRCASSLGYRAGTSGYNEQFFGPGTRLTVL.

This clone was detected only once. The chain is built from TRBV11-2 and TRBJ1-1; TRBD1 is a possible D gene (6 bases). Trimming took 2 bases from V and 1 from J, leaving 11 bases between them. The CDR3 has 15 residues. Germline V gene data show CDR1 as SGHAT and CDR2 as FQNNGV. DNA for the CDR3: TGTGCCAGCAGCTTAATACAGGGTTGGAACACTGAAGCTTTCTTT. Translated, it gives CASSLIQGWNTEAFF.

The chain recombines TRBV4-1 with TRBJ1-1, with D maybe TRBD1 (5 bases). The germline gives CDR1 MGHRA, CDR2 YSYEKL. Trimming shortened V by 5 bases and J by 1 base, and 8 bases separated the two germline ends. There are 13 residues in the CDR3. CDR3: CASSFGQNTEAFF. The CDR3 DNA reads TGCGCCAGCAGCTTCGGACAGAACACTGAAGCTTTCTTT.

The rearrangement joins TRBV6-5 to TRBJ2-5; 9 nucleotides match TRBD1. This CDR3 has 14 amino acids. Germline CDR1 and CDR2: MNHEY and SVGAGI. The junction had 4 bases not matched to a gene; V was cut back by 4 bases and J by 4 bases. The CDR3 protein is CASSLTGGGETQYF. As DNA, the CDR3 is TGTGCCAGCAGTTTGACAGGGGGAGGAGAGACCCAGTACTTC.

The V gene is TRBV2, the J gene TRBJ1-1, with D perhaps matching TRBD1 (5 bases). CDR1 SNHLY and CDR2 FYNNEI come from the germline V gene. Trimming took off 10 bases at V and 1 base at J, with 7 bases between the two ends. This CDR3 has 11 amino acids. This CDR3 is CATGGNTEAFF. CDR3 nucleotide sequence: TGTGCCACGGGGGGGAACACTGAAGCTTTCTTT.

This chain uses TRBV10-3 with TRBJ1-1, with 8 nucleotides matching TRBD1. This CDR3 has 18 residues. The V gene's germline CDR1 is ENHRY and CDR2 SYGVKD. With V trimmed by 0 bases and J by 0 bases, 9 bases remained unmatched. DNA of the CDR3: TGTGCCATCAGTGAGTCGTTAGGACAGGGCGCAATGAACACTGAAGCTTTCTTT. Translation: CAISESLGQGAMNTEAFF.

This rearrangement joins TRBV27 to TRBJ2-1; weak D call: TRBD2 (6 bases). V was clipped by 7 bases and J by 6 bases, with 16 bases between them. From germline, CDR1 is MNHEY and CDR2 SMNVEV (reference sequence). CDR3 length: 14 amino acids. CDR3 in DNA: TGTGCCAGCATTCTGAGGAGGGCCGGCAATGAGCAGTTCTTC. It translates to CASILRRAGNEQFF.

The rearrangement uses TRBV19 and TRBJ1-4; 8 nucleotides line up with TRBD1. There are 19 residues in the CDR3. V dropped 5 bases and J dropped 2; count of bases not matched to a gene: 16. Germline V gives CDR1 LNHDA, CDR2 SQIVND (reference sequence). In DNA form, the CDR3 reads TGTGCCAGTAGTCCTACTATCGACAGGGGTATTGAGACTAATGAAAAACTGTTTTTT. It yields the protein CASSPTIDRGIETNEKLFF.

This chain uses TRBV28 with TRBJ1-2; tentative D call: TRBD1 (6 bases). Trimming removed 5 bases at V and 14 bases at J, with 24 bases between. The germline gives CDR1 MDHEN, CDR2 SYDVKM. The CDR3 extends over 14 amino acids. The DNA of the CDR3 is TGTGCCAGCAGTCCAGGGGCCCTCGACGGCACGGGTACCTTC. It specifies CASSPGALDGTGTF.

Only a few counts were recorded for this clone. The chain has TRBV3-1 (or the pseudogene TRBV3-2) and TRBJ1-2; D ambiguous. Trimming took 4 bases from V and 4 from J, leaving 16 bases between them. The germline gives CDR1 LGHDT, CDR2 YNNKEL (reference sequence). The CDR3 runs 15 residues. The CDR3 loop reads CASSRGQWVGYGYTF. The CDR3 DNA follows: TGTGCCAGCAGCCGAGGTCAGTGGGTCGGCTATGGCTACACCTTC.

The CDR3 region is CAISENSLNQPQHF. The CDR3 DNA sequence: TGTGCCATCAGTGAGAACAGTCTAAATCAGCCCCAGCATTTT. The gene calls are TRBV10-3 and TRBJ1-5; D call uncertain. The V end lost 2 bases, the J end lost 4 bases, and 9 bases lay between the germline ends. CDR3 length: 14 residues. In germline, CDR1 is ENHRY, CDR2 SYGVKD.

This clone was seen a single time. An end of the junction does not agree with germline; a read error may underlie this. The chain employs TRBV5-1 and TRBJ2-3; TRBD2 agrees at 8 bases. The CDR3 consists of 12 residues. Germline CDR1 SGHRS, CDR2 YFSETQ. This chain's CDR3 is CASSVNGGEKDF. In DNA, the CDR3 is TGCGCCAGCAGCGTGAACGGGGGGGAAAAGGATTTT.

The V gene is TRBV15, the J gene TRBJ2-7; 10 bases agree with TRBD1. After removal of 0 bases from V and 5 bases from J, the junction contained 4 bases not matched to a gene. The germline V gene encodes CDR1 LNHNV and CDR2 YYDKDF (reference sequence). The CDR3 sequence is 15 residues long. CDR3 in DNA: TGTGCCACCAGCAGAGATCCGGGACAGGGGCACGAGCAGTACTTC. Translated: CATSRDPGQGHEQYF.

This chain joins TRBV7-2 and TRBJ1-5; D gene uncertain. Trimming cost V 5 bases and J 0 bases, with 11 bases left between them. The CDR3 is 15 amino acids. CDR1 and CDR2 (germline): SGHTA, FQGNSA. CDR3 coding DNA: TGTGCCAGCAGCCCCATGGGCCATAGCAATCAGCCCCAGCATTTT. It specifies CASSPMGHSNQPQHF. The variable domain in full, completed from reference TRBV7-2 and TRBJ1-5, reads GAGVSQSPSNKVTEKGKDVELRCDPISGHTALYWYRQSLGQGLEFLIYFQGNSAPDKSGLPSDRFSAERTGGSVSTLTIQRTQQEDSAVYLCASSPMGHSNQPQHFGDGTRLSIL.

The CDR3 protein is CASSFIAGGPEYEQYF. The CDR3 DNA is TGTGCCAGCAGCTTCATAGCGGGAGGGCCTGAGTACGAGCAGTACTTC. This rearrangement joins TRBV11-2 to TRBJ2-7; TRBD2 matches at 11 bases. J was trimmed by 4 bases and V by 3 bases; bases with no gene match: 8. Germline CDR1 SGHAT, CDR2 FQNNGV. The CDR3 covers 16 residues.

This rearrangement joins TRBV6-5 to TRBJ1-1, with 7 bases identical to TRBD1. V was clipped by 6 bases and J by 4 bases; unmatched bases: 8. This CDR3 has 14 residues. Germline V gives CDR1 MNHEY, CDR2 SVGAGI. DNA of the CDR3: TGTGCCAGCAGGCTTGAAGCAGGGGGCACTGAAGCTTTCTTT. This sequence encodes CASRLEAGGTEAFF.

The V call is TRBV19, the J call TRBJ1-1; 8 bases agree with TRBD1. The CDR3 spans 14 residues. Germline V CDR1 and CDR2: LNHDA, SQIVND (reference sequence). Losses at the gene ends were 7 bases for V and 3 bases for J; bases not matched to a gene: 7. The CDR3 is CASKTGDGYTEAFF. In DNA form, the CDR3 reads TGTGCCAGTAAGACAGGGGATGGATACACTGAAGCTTTCTTT.

The chain recombines TRBV9 with TRBJ2-7, with 14 bases matching TRBD2. Germline loops: CDR1 SGDLS, CDR2 YYNGEE. CDR3 size: 15 residues. The J segment lost 4 bases and the V segment lost 4 bases, leaving 4 bases of the junction unmatched. CDR3 region: CASSRTSGGRYEQYF. The CDR3 coding sequence is TGTGCCAGCAGCCGGACTAGCGGGGGGAGATACGAGCAGTACTTC.